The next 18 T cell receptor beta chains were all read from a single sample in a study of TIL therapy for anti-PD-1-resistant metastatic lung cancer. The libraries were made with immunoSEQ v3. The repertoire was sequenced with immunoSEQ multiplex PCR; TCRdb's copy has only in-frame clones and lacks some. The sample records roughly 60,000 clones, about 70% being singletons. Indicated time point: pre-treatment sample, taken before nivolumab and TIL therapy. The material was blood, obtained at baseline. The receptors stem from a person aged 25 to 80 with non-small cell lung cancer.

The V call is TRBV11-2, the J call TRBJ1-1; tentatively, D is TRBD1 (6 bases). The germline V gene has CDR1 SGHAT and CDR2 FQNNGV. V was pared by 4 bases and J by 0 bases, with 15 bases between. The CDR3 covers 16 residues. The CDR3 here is CASSSYPRGMNTEAFF. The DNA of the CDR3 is TGTGCCAGCAGCTCTTACCCCAGGGGAATGAACACTGAAGCTTTCTTT.

CDR3 protein: CASSGLAEVETQYF. The CDR3 nucleotides are TGTGCCAGCTCGGGACTAGCGGAGGTGGAGACCCAGTACTTC. The V gene is TRBV25-1, the J gene TRBJ2-5, with 11 bases aligning to TRBD2. The CDR3 is made up of 14 amino acids. With 8 bases clipped from V and 5 bases from J, the junction kept 7 bases outside the gene matches. Germline CDR1 is MGHDK and CDR2 is SYGVNS.

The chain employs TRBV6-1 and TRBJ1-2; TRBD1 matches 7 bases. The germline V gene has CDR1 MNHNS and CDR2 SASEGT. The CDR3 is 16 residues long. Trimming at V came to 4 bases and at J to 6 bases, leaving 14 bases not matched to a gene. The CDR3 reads CASSVSKPTGADGYTF. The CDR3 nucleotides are TGTGCCAGCAGTGTGTCCAAGCCCACAGGGGCCGATGGCTACACCTTC.

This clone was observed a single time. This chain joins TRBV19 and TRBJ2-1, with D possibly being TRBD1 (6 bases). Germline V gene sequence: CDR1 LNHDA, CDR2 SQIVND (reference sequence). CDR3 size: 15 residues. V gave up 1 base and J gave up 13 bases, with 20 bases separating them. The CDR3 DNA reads TGTGCCAGTAGTATAGGTGGGACACCCATGAATGGACAGTTCTTC. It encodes CASSIGGTPMNGQFF.

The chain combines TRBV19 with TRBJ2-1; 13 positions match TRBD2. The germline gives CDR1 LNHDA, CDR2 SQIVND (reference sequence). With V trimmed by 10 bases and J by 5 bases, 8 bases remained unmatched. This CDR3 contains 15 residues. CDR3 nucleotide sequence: TGTGCCACCCAACTGACTAGCGGGAGGAACAATGAGCAGTTCTTC. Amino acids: CATQLTSGRNNEQFF.

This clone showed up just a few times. The CDR3 bases are TGTGCCAGCAGCCGGACAGGGTGGGGCTACACCTTC. It translates to CASSRTGWGYTF. V gene TRBV11-2 combines with J gene TRBJ1-2; 8 bases fit TRBD1. Germline-derived CDR1 and CDR2 are SGHAT and FQNNGV. Losses at the gene ends were 5 bases for V and 8 bases for J; bases not matched to a gene: 4. This CDR3 is built from 12 residues.

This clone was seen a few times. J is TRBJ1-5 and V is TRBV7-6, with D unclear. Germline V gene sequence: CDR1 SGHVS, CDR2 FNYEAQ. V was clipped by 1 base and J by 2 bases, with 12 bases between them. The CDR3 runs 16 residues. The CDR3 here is CASSLEIGQGNQPQHF. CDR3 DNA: TGTGCCAGCAGCTTAGAAATAGGGCAGGGCAATCAGCCCCAGCATTTT.

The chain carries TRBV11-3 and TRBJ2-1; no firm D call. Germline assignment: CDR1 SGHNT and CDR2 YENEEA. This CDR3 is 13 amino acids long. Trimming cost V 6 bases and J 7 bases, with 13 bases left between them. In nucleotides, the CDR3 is TGTGCCAGCAGTAGCCAGGTGGGGAATGAGCAGTTCTTC. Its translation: CASSSQVGNEQFF.

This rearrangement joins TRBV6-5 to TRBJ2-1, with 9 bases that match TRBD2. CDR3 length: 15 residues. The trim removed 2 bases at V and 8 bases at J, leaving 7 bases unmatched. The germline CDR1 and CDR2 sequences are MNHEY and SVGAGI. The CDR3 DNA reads TGTGCCAGCAGTTACCGGCCTAGCGGGGCCGATGAGCAGTTCTTC. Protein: CASSYRPSGADEQFF.

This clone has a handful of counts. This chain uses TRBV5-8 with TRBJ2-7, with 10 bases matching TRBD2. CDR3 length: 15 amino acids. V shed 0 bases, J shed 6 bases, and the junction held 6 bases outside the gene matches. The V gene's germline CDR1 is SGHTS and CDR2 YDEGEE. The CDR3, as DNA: TGTGCCAGCAGCTTGGCCAGCGGGAGGGTTTCCGAGCAGTACTTC. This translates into CASSLASGRVSEQYF.

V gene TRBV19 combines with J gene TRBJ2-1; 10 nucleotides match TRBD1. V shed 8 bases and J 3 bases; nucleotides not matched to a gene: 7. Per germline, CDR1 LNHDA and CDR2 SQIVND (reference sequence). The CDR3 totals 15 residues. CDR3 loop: CASSSGTGVYNEQFF. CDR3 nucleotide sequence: TGTGCCAGTTCTTCCGGGACAGGGGTCTACAATGAGCAGTTCTTC.

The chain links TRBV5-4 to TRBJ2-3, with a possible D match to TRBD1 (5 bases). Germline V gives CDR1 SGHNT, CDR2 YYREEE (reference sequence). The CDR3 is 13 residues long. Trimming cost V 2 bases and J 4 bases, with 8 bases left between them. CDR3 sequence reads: CASSLVGADTQYF. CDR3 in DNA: TGTGCCAGCAGCTTAGTAGGGGCAGATACGCAGTATTTT.

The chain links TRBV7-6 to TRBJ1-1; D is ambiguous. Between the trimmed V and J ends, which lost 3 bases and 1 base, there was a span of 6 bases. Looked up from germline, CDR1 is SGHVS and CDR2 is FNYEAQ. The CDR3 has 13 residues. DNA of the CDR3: TGTGCCAGCAGCTTCGACTCGAACACTGAAGCTTTCTTT. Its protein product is CASSFDSNTEAFF.

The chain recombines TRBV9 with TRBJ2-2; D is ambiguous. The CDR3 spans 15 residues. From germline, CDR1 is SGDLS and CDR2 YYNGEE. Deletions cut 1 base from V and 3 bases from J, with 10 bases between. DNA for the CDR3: TGTGCCAGCAGCGTACCGTCGACCGACACCGGGGAGCTGTTTTTT. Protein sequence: CASSVPSTDTGELFF.

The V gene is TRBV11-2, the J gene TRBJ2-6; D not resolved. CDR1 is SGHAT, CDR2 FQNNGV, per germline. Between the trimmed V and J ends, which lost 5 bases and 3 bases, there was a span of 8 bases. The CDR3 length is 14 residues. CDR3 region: CASSPSLGANVLTF. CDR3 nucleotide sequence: TGTGCCAGCAGCCCAAGCCTTGGGGCCAACGTCCTGACTTTC.

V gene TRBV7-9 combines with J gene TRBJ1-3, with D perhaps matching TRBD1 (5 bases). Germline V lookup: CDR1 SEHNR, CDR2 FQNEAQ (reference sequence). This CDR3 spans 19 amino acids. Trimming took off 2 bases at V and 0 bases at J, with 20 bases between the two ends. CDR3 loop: CASSLSRSRVVNSGNTIYF. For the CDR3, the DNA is TGTGCCAGCAGCTTAAGCAGATCCAGGGTCGTAAACTCTGGAAACACCATATATTTT.

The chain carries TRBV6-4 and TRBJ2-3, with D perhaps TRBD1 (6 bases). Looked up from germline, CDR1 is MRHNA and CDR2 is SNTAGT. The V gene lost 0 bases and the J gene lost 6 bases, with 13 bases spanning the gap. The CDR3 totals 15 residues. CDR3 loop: CASSDSGHPLDTQYF. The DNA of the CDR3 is TGTGCCAGCAGTGACTCGGGACATCCCCTCGATACGCAGTATTTT.

CDR3 protein: CATSKGGALDTGELFF. The CDR3 DNA is TGTGCGACCAGCAAGGGCGGGGCCCTGGACACCGGGGAGCTGTTTTTT. The rearrangement links TRBV6-4 to TRBJ2-2; a weak D match, TRBD2 (6 bases). Germline CDR1 is MRHNA and CDR2 is SNTAGT. There are 16 residues in the CDR3.